These 30 T cell receptor beta chains came from one sample sequenced in a study of blood T cell repertoires in COVID-19. Sequencing used immunoSEQ multiplex PCR; TCRdb keeps in-frame clones, though not all of them. The sample lists roughly 290,000 clones; approximately 85% were seen once. The source material was PBMCs or T cells enriched from blood (not recorded which). All receptors come from a woman in her twenties or thirties who had recovered from COVID-19.

This clone was seen a handful of times. The chain has TRBV10-2 and TRBJ2-7; 7 bases are a match to TRBD1. The CDR3 has 14 residues. Germline-derived CDR1 and CDR2 are WSHSY and SAAADI. V was pared by 8 bases and J by 2 bases, with 9 bases of the junction left unmatched. CDR3 in amino acids: CASYDRAFTYEQYF. The CDR3 coding sequence is TGCGCCAGCTATGACAGGGCGTTCACCTACGAGCAGTACTTC.

The rearrangement uses TRBV2 and TRBJ2-1; D is perhaps TRBD2 (5 bases). V lost 8 bases and J 2 bases, leaving 7 bases between the germline ends. CDR3 length: 12 residues. Germline V gene lookup returns CDR1 SNHLY and CDR2 FYNNEI. CDR3 residues: CASRGAYNEQFF. CDR3 sequence (DNA): TGTGCCAGCCGGGGAGCCTACAATGAGCAGTTCTTC.

This rearrangement joins TRBV9 to TRBJ1-4; the D gene is possibly TRBD1 (6 bases). The CDR3 extends over 15 amino acids. Per the germline V gene, CDR1 is SGDLS and CDR2 is YYNGEE. Trimming cost V 4 bases and J 7 bases, with 17 bases left between them. In DNA form, the CDR3 reads TGTGCCAGCAGCTCCCAGCGGGGGGCGCGTGAAAAACTGTTTTTT. As protein: CASSSQRGAREKLFF.

The V call is TRBV7-2, the J call TRBJ2-1; 7 bases map to TRBD2. The CDR3 totals 16 residues. Losses at the gene ends were 5 bases for V and 5 bases for J; bases not matched to a gene: 12. From germline, CDR1 is SGHTA and CDR2 FQGNSA. CDR3 DNA: TGTGCCAGCAGCCCCCCCTTTGGGGGGGGTCACAATGAGCAGTTCTTC. It yields the protein CASSPPFGGGHNEQFF.

V is TRBV30 and J is TRBJ1-2, with 10 bases lining up with TRBD1. Germline V gene sequence: CDR1 GTSNPN, CDR2 SVGIG (reference sequence). This CDR3 spans 15 amino acids. With 3 bases clipped from V and 7 bases from J, the junction kept 11 bases outside the gene matches. The CDR3: CAWSPGTGEWGGYTF. For the CDR3, the DNA is TGTGCCTGGAGCCCTGGGACAGGGGAGTGGGGTGGCTACACCTTC.

The chain is built from TRBV3-1 (or the pseudogene TRBV3-2) and TRBJ1-6; 8 nucleotides align to TRBD1. Germline CDR1 and CDR2: LGHDT and YNNKEL (reference sequence). V lost 0 bases, J lost 10 bases, and 8 bases stayed unmatched. The CDR3 runs 16 residues. The CDR3 DNA sequence: TGTGCCAGCAGCCAAGATCGGACAGGGTCACCCTCACCCCTCCACTTT. Its translation: CASSQDRTGSPSPLHF.

V is TRBV7-8 and J is TRBJ1-5; D is uncertain. Per germline, CDR1 SGHVS and CDR2 FQNEAQ. Trimming removed 1 base from V and 0 bases from J, with 10 bases in between. The CDR3 has 16 amino acids. The chain's CDR3 is CASSLGWGDSNQPQHF. The CDR3, as DNA: TGTGCCAGCAGCTTAGGGTGGGGAGATAGCAATCAGCCCCAGCATTTT.

This clone was observed once. The rearrangement links TRBV5-1 to TRBJ2-5; TRBD2 matches at 12 bases. J lost 4 bases, V lost 2 bases, and 3 bases had no gene match. The CDR3 extends over 15 amino acids. CDR1 and CDR2 (germline): SGHRS, YFSETQ. CDR3 sequence reads: CASSFPSGGAETQYF. As DNA, the CDR3 is TGCGCCAGCAGCTTCCCTAGCGGGGGGGCAGAGACCCAGTACTTC.

This chain connects TRBV18 to TRBJ2-5; tentatively, D is TRBD2 (6 bases). The CDR3 sequence is 16 residues long. The ends were cut back, 6 bases at V and 5 bases at J, with 22 bases in the middle. Germline V gene lookup returns CDR1 KGHSH and CDR2 LQKENI. The CDR3 coding sequence is TGTGCCAGCTCCCCTTCACTAGCCCTATCGGGGGAGACCCAGTACTTC. Translation gives CASSPSLALSGETQYF.

This chain connects TRBV27 to TRBJ2-7; TRBD2 matches 11 bases. V shed 2 bases and J 4 bases; nucleotides not matched to a gene: 13. Per germline, CDR1 MNHEY and CDR2 SMNVEV (reference sequence). The CDR3 is made up of 18 amino acids. The CDR3 here is CASSLTPLAGGSGYEQYF. The DNA for the CDR3 is TGTGCCAGCAGTTTAACCCCCCTAGCGGGAGGCAGCGGTTACGAGCAGTACTTC.

V is TRBV28 and J is TRBJ2-3; TRBD1 agrees at 9 bases. Trimming at V came to 5 bases and at J to 2 bases, leaving 5 bases not matched to a gene. Looked up from germline, CDR1 is MDHEN and CDR2 is SYDVKM. This CDR3 contains 15 residues. The CDR3 region has the DNA TGTGCCAGCAGTGTCTACAGGGGGCCCACAGATACGCAGTATTTT. Residues: CASSVYRGPTDTQYF.

The gene calls are TRBV28 and TRBJ2-3, with 11 bases that match TRBD1. The germline CDR1 and CDR2 sequences are MDHEN and SYDVKM. The ends lost 4 bases at V and 6 bases at J; junction bases unmatched: 12. The CDR3 extends over 17 amino acids. CDR3: CASSYHPGQGAVDTQYF. CDR3 nucleotides: TGTGCCAGCAGTTACCACCCCGGACAGGGGGCGGTTGATACGCAGTATTTT.

V usage is TRBV28 and J usage is TRBJ1-1; D is perhaps TRBD1 (5 bases). V lost 7 bases and J 2 bases, leaving 14 bases between the germline ends. In germline, CDR1 is MDHEN, CDR2 SYDVKM. The CDR3 spans 14 residues. This CDR3 is CASKAGHLNTEAFF. The CDR3 nucleotides are TGTGCCAGCAAAGCCGGACACTTAAACACTGAAGCTTTCTTT.

The rearrangement joins TRBV30 to TRBJ1-6, with TRBD1 as a possible D gene (5 bases). V lost 3 bases and J lost 4, with 10 bases in between. CDR3 size: 14 residues. CDR1 is GTSNPN and CDR2 is SVGIG in the germline V gene (reference sequence). The chain's CDR3 is CAWRETGYNSPLHF. The DNA of the CDR3 is TGTGCCTGGAGAGAAACAGGATATAATTCACCCCTCCACTTT.

This sequence joins TRBV29-1 and TRBJ1-1, with TRBD1 matching 7 bases. The CDR3 totals 12 residues. The V gene end was trimmed by 7 bases and the J gene end by 5 bases; junction bases not matched to a gene: 7. CDR1 SQVTM and CDR2 ANQGSEA come from the germline V gene. CDR3 sequence reads: CSARQGGTEAFF. The CDR3 DNA is TGCAGCGCAAGACAGGGTGGGACTGAAGCTTTCTTT.

V gene TRBV18 combines with J gene TRBJ1-2, with D perhaps TRBD1 (6 bases). Germline lookup yields CDR1 KGHSH and CDR2 LQKENI. Between the trimmed V and J ends, which lost 6 bases and 0 bases, there was a span of 11 bases. The CDR3 sequence is 14 residues long. The CDR3 sequence is CASSRTATNYGYTF. The CDR3 DNA follows: TGTGCCAGCTCCCGGACAGCTACTAACTATGGCTACACCTTC. The entire variable domain, with the rest obtained from reference TRBV18 and TRBJ1-2, is as follows: NAGVMQNPRHLVRRRGQEARLRCSPMKGHSHVYWYRQLPEEGLKFMVYLQKENIIDESGMPKERFSAEFPKEGPSILRIQQVVRGDSAAYFCASSRTATNYGYTFGSGTRLTVV.

This chain links TRBV7-9 with TRBJ1-2; weak D call: TRBD1 (6 bases). The CDR3 covers 14 residues. The V gene's germline CDR1 is SEHNR and CDR2 FQNEAQ (reference sequence). V was cut by 2 bases and J by 8 bases, with 15 bases left in between. The DNA of the CDR3 is TGTGCCAGCAGCTTAATTTCAGGGGACAACGGCTACACCTTC. The encoded protein is CASSLISGDNGYTF.

The V and J genes are TRBV29-1 and TRBJ1-3; D uncertain. Germline V gene data show CDR1 as SQVTM and CDR2 as ANQGSEA. CDR3 size: 13 residues. With 4 bases removed from V and 3 bases from J, the gap between germline ends came to 10 bases. The CDR3 DNA follows: TGCAGCGTTGTCCAGTCCTTTGGAAACACCATATATTTT. It translates to CSVVQSFGNTIYF.

This sequence joins TRBV9 and TRBJ2-5; tentatively, D is TRBD1 (6 bases). This CDR3 region has 16 residues. CDR1 is SGDLS, CDR2 YYNGEE, per germline. V lost 0 bases, J lost 5 bases, and 17 bases lay in between. DNA for the CDR3: TGTGCCAGCAGCGTAGCAGTGGATCGCAGGGGCGAGACCCAGTACTTC. Protein product: CASSVAVDRRGETQYF.

This clone was recorded a few times. V usage is TRBV6-2 or TRBV6-3 and J usage is TRBJ2-7; D is possibly TRBD2 (6 bases). From germline, CDR1 is MNHEY and CDR2 SVGEGT. Trimming shortened V by 6 bases and J by 2 bases, and 20 bases separated the two germline ends. The CDR3 loop spans 16 amino acids. CDR3 sequence (DNA): TGTGCCAGCAGCCCTAGGGTGGGGGACTCACCCTACGAGCAGTACTTC. Translating gives CASSPRVGDSPYEQYF.

The chain couples TRBV4-1 to TRBJ2-3; the D gene is possibly TRBD2 (6 bases). The CDR3 is made up of 16 amino acids. Germline V CDR1 and CDR2: MGHRA, YSYEKL. Trimming removed 1 base from V and 7 bases from J, with 18 bases in between. The CDR3 loop is CASSQGGWRGANTQYF. In DNA form, the CDR3 reads TGCGCCAGCAGCCAAGGGGGCTGGCGGGGTGCAAATACGCAGTATTTT.

This chain uses TRBV5-4 with TRBJ2-1, with TRBD2 matching over 10 bases. V shed 5 bases and J 6 bases; nucleotides not matched to a gene: 14. Germline assignment: CDR1 SGHNT and CDR2 YYREEE (reference sequence). The length of the CDR3 is 17 residues. The CDR3 is CASSLLWGTSETNEQFF. DNA of the CDR3: TGTGCCAGCAGTCTTCTTTGGGGGACTAGCGAAACCAATGAGCAGTTCTTC.

V gene TRBV24-1 combines with J gene TRBJ2-5; D might be TRBD1 (6 bases). This CDR3 has 12 residues. V was trimmed by 7 bases and J by 7 bases, leaving 12 bases between them. The germline V gene has CDR1 KGHDR and CDR2 SFDVKD. The CDR3 is CATSRGTGTQYF. The CDR3, as DNA: TGTGCCACCAGCAGGGGTACGGGGACCCAGTACTTC.

The rearrangement uses TRBV5-5 and TRBJ1-2; 9 nucleotides match TRBD1. J lost 5 bases, V lost 4 bases, and 3 bases had no gene match. Per the germline V gene, CDR1 is SGHKS and CDR2 is YYEKEE (reference sequence). The CDR3 length is 13 residues. CDR3 sequence: CASSEGQGYGYTF. CDR3 coding DNA: TGTGCCAGCAGCGAGGGACAGGGATATGGCTACACCTTC. Full variable domain (remainder filled in from reference TRBV5-5 and TRBJ1-2): DAGVTQSPTHLIKTRGQQVTLRCSPISGHKSVSWYQQVLGQGPQFIFQYYEKEERGRGNFPDRFSARQFPNYSSELNVNALLLGDSALYLCASSEGQGYGYTFGSGTRLTVV.

J is TRBJ1-1 and V is TRBV6-5; 10 positions agree with TRBD1. The length of the CDR3 is 15 residues. The V and J ends lost 5 bases and 4 bases, in that order; junction bases with no gene match: 7. Germline-derived CDR1 and CDR2 are MNHEY and SVGAGI. Here the CDR3 reads CASSRTGGGITEAFF. The CDR3 region has the DNA TGTGCCAGCAGTCGGACAGGGGGTGGAATCACTGAAGCTTTCTTT.

CDR3 in amino acids: CASSERGFGYEQYF. The DNA of the CDR3 is TGTGCCAGCAGTGAAAGGGGTTTTGGCTACGAGCAGTACTTC. V is TRBV2 and J is TRBJ2-7, with D maybe TRBD1 (5 bases). Between the trimmed V and J ends, which lost 2 bases and 3 bases, there was a span of 11 bases. The germline CDR1 and CDR2 sequences are SNHLY and FYNNEI. CDR3 length equals 14 residues.

The V gene is TRBV9, the J gene TRBJ1-4; the D gene is possibly TRBD1 (5 bases). Trimming took off 2 bases at V and 3 bases at J, with 11 bases between the two ends. The CDR3 consists of 15 residues. From germline, CDR1 is SGDLS and CDR2 YYNGEE. The CDR3 region has the DNA TGTGCCAGCAGCGTTAAGGACACTTCTAATGAAAAACTGTTTTTT. Residues: CASSVKDTSNEKLFF.

The chain employs TRBV28 and TRBJ1-5, with 8 bases matching TRBD1. V was clipped by 9 bases and J by 0 bases; unmatched bases: 4. This CDR3 region has 14 residues. Germline loops: CDR1 MDHEN, CDR2 SYDVKM. CDR3 in DNA: TGTGCCAGTGGGGACAGGCCTAGCAATCAGCCCCAGCATTTT. As protein: CASGDRPSNQPQHF.

The V gene is TRBV12-3 or TRBV12-4, the J gene TRBJ2-7; D is uncertain. V was pared by 6 bases and J by 6 bases, with 15 bases between. CDR3 size: 13 residues. This CDR3 reads CASSELVLGEQYF. In DNA, the CDR3 is TGTGCCAGCAGCGAGCTAGTATTAGGCGAGCAGTACTTC.

V is TRBV28 and J is TRBJ1-4; no clear D. The CDR3 extends over 14 amino acids. Trimming left V 7 bases short and J 4 bases short, with 13 bases between. Germline CDR1 MDHEN, CDR2 SYDVKM. In DNA, the CDR3 is TGTGCCAGCACCCAGTGGGGAGGTAATGAAAAACTGTTTTTT. Translated, it gives CASTQWGGNEKLFF. Together with reference TRBV28 and TRBJ1-4, the CDR3 gives the full variable domain: DVKVTQSSRYLVKRTGEKVFLECVQDMDHENMFWYRQDPGLGLRLIYFSYDVKMKEKGDIPEGYSVSREKKERFSLILESASTNQTSMYLCASTQWGGNEKLFFGSGTQLSVL.